This T cell receptor beta chain was recovered during a study of T-cell reconstitution after alpha-beta-depleted transplantation in children. Preparation of the TCRbeta library used unique molecular identifiers. TCRdb redid the calling of the PCR reads with MiXCR, one entry per CDR3 protein. The sample records 500,000 to 600,000 distinct CDR3 sequences, around a third being singletons. This CDR3 has 11 amino acids. The germline V and J ends were trimmed by 3 bases and 4 bases, with 7 bases remaining between them. Germline V gene lookup returns CDR1 SQVTM and CDR2 ANQGSEA. The clonotype was recovered from a human donor who donated a stem cell graft to a child with aplastic anemia. The sequencing here drew on PBMCs from the stem cell graft donor, taken from the stem cell graft. The chain combines TRBV29-1 with TRBJ2-7, with D possibly being TRBD2 (5 bases). This CDR3 is CSVDTGYEQYF. In nucleotides, the CDR3 is TGCAGCGTTGACACGGGGTACGAGCAGTACTTC.